Listed below are T cell receptor beta chains from one sample, sequenced in a study of cytomegalovirus exposure and HLA in healthy donors. Sequencing used immunoSEQ multiplex PCR; TCRdb keeps in-frame clones, though not all of them. Of about 360,000 clones listed, about nine tenths were seen once; the top ten hold roughly 0.82%. The sequencing sample was made of PBMCs. Every receptor here comes from a woman between 18 and 30 years old in good health and CMV-seronegative. Each CDR3 is given with its conserved first and last residue. D genes are given only for firm matches. Part of the rows lack a size; the others show once, few, many or a class for expanded clones.

j_call d_call cdr3_length v_call clone_size cdr3_aa cdr3_nt
TRBJ2-7 . 14 TRBV9 . CASSVGIGVYEQYF TGTGCCAGCAGCGTAGGTATAGGGGTCTACGAGCAGTACTTC
TRBJ1-2 . 11 TRBV20-1 few CSARAVYGYTF TGCAGTGCTAGAGCAGTCTATGGCTACACCTTC
TRBJ1-1 . 15 TRBV28 . CASSLWMNMNTEAFF TGTGCCAGCAGTTTATGGATGAACATGAACACTGAAGCTTTCTTT
TRBJ2-3 TRBD2 16 TRBV18 . CASSPSLAGATDTQYF TGTGCCAGCTCACCCAGCCTAGCGGGGGCCACAGATACGCAGTATTTT
TRBJ2-2 TRBD1 16 TRBV9 . CASSPRGQGNTGELFF TGTGCCAGCAGCCCCCGAGGACAGGGTAACACCGGGGAGCTGTTTTTT
TRBJ2-1 . 16 TRBV7-9 . CASTLSGQGTYNEQFF TGTGCCAGCACTTTAAGTGGGCAGGGCACCTACAATGAGCAGTTCTTC
TRBJ2-5 TRBD2 17 TRBV5-1 . CASSSQLAGTKGETQYF TGCGCCAGCAGCTCCCAACTAGCGGGTACGAAGGGGGAGACCCAGTACTTC
TRBJ2-1 TRBD1 15 TRBV15 . CATGWDRDTNNEQFF TGTGCCACCGGGTGGGACAGGGATACAAACAATGAGCAGTTCTTC
TRBJ2-2 TRBD1 15 TRBV11-3 . CASSSFTGVDGELFF TGTGCCAGCAGCTCGTTCACAGGGGTGGACGGGGAGCTGTTTTTT
TRBJ1-5 TRBD1 16 TRBV28 . CASRPAGTGGRQPQHF TGTGCCAGCAGACCCGCCGGGACAGGGGGCCGGCAGCCCCAGCATTTT
TRBJ1-2 . 16 TRBV7-9 . CASSLGGQGSRYGYTF TGTGCCAGCAGCTTAGGAGGGCAGGGGTCTCGGTATGGCTACACCTTC
TRBJ2-1 TRBD2 16 TRBV9 once CASSVGGLAAVYEQFF TGTGCCAGCAGCGTAGGAGGACTAGCCGCGGTCTATGAGCAGTTCTTC
TRBJ1-2 . 13 TRBV6-5 . CASRRTAFYGYTF TGTGCCAGCAGGAGGACAGCGTTCTATGGCTACACCTTC
TRBJ2-5 TRBD1 14 TRBV7-9 . CASSFEGAQETQYF TGTGCCAGCAGCTTCGAGGGGGCACAAGAGACCCAGTACTTC
TRBJ1-2 TRBD1 21 TRBV9 once CASSVEEMVYGGTADNNGYTF TGTGCCAGCAGCGTAGAAGAAATGGTGTATGGGGGGACAGCGGATAATAATGGCTACACCTTC
TRBJ2-2 . 20 TRBV27 . CASSLISPSWAAANTGELFF TGTGCCAGCAGTTTAATATCTCCCAGCTGGGCAGCTGCGAACACCGGGGAGCTGTTTTTT
TRBJ1-2 . 14 TRBV2 . CASSELRDLGGYTF TGTGCCAGCAGTGAGCTCAGGGATTTGGGTGGCTACACCTTC
TRBJ2-5 TRBD2 14 TRBV5-1 . CASSREAAQETQYF TGCGCCAGCAGCCGGGAGGCGGCCCAAGAGACCCAGTACTTC
TRBJ2-1 TRBD2 16 TRBV6-5 once CASSYEGGRAQNEQFF TGTGCCAGCAGTTACGAGGGCGGGAGGGCCCAGAATGAGCAGTTCTTC
TRBJ2-1 TRBD2 13 TRBV11-2 few CASSLGLAGEQFF TGTGCCAGCAGCTTAGGACTAGCGGGAGAGCAGTTCTTC
TRBJ2-3 . 14 TRBV6-5 . CASSYGGGSDTQYF TGTGCCAGCAGTTACGGTGGAGGTTCAGATACGCAGTATTTT
TRBJ2-3 TRBD2 15 TRBV4-1 . CASSTIAGTAYTQYF TGCGCCAGCAGTACAATAGCGGGGACGGCATATACGCAGTATTTT
TRBJ2-7 . 12 TRBV30 . CAWSSDLDEQYF TGTGCCTGGAGTTCCGACTTAGACGAGCAGTACTTC
TRBJ2-7 . 16 TRBV15 . CATSPDKTAASYEQYF TGTGCCACCAGCCCAGACAAGACAGCAGCCTCCTACGAGCAGTACTTC
TRBJ2-7 TRBD2 16 TRBV6-1 . CASSEELWGGAYEQYF TGTGCCAGCAGTGAAGAGCTCTGGGGGGGTGCCTACGAGCAGTACTTC
TRBJ2-3 . 10 TRBV2 . CASKLDTQYF TGTGCCAGCAAGCTAGATACGCAGTATTTT
TRBJ1-2 . 13 TRBV27 . CASSPRGVYGYTF TGTGCCAGCAGCCCCCGGGGGGTCTATGGCTACACCTTC
TRBJ2-5 TRBD2 15 TRBV7-9 . CASSLRGGFQETQYF TGTGCCAGCAGCTTACGCGGGGGATTCCAAGAGACCCAGTACTTC
TRBJ2-1 . 16 TRBV7-6 . CASSHPLQSTVYEQFF TGTGCCAGCAGTCACCCGCTGCAATCGACAGTGTATGAGCAGTTCTTC
TRBJ1-1 . 12 TRBV15 . CATSRREGEAFF TGTGCCACCAGCCGTCGGGAGGGTGAAGCTTTCTTT
TRBJ1-1 . 15 TRBV4-1 . CASSPNQASGTEAFF TGCGCCAGCAGCCCGAACCAGGCTTCTGGGACTGAAGCTTTCTTT
TRBJ2-1 . 13 TRBV27 . CASSYARVNEQFF TGTGCCAGCAGTTATGCCAGGGTCAATGAGCAGTTCTTC
TRBJ1-2 TRBD1 15 TRBV5-4 . CASSLDQGVDYGYTF TGTGCCAGCAGCTTGGATCAGGGGGTGGACTATGGCTACACCTTC
TRBJ1-4 . 12 TRBV11-2 . CASSSQGEKLFF TGTGCCAGCAGCTCACAGGGAGAAAAACTGTTTTTT
TRBJ1-2 . 15 TRBV2 few CASSEADRGTDGYTF TGTGCCAGCAGTGAAGCAGATCGGGGGACGGATGGCTACACCTTC
TRBJ2-2 . 16 TRBV7-8 . CASSLRLEKNTGELFF TGTGCCAGCAGCCTTCGGCTAGAGAAAAACACCGGGGAGCTGTTTTTT
TRBJ1-4 . 17 TRBV5-1 . CASSPTLSAGSNEKLFF TGCGCCAGCAGCCCGACCCTCTCGGCAGGCTCTAATGAAAAACTGTTTTTT
TRBJ1-2 . 14 TRBV14 once CASSQRTPRGGYTF TGTGCCAGCAGCCAGAGAACCCCCAGGGGTGGCTACACCTTC
TRBJ2-7 TRBD1 13 TRBV7-7 . CASSPGQGYEQYF TGTGCCAGCAGCCCCGGACAGGGATACGAGCAGTACTTC
TRBJ2-6 . 16 TRBV4-2 . CASSQADWPGANVLTF TGTGCCAGCAGCCAGGCCGACTGGCCTGGGGCCAACGTCCTGACTTTC
TRBJ2-7 TRBD2 14 TRBV4-2 . CASSQELAALEQYF TGTGCCAGCAGCCAAGAGCTAGCGGCCCTCGAGCAGTACTTC
TRBJ1-2 TRBD1 14 TRBV27 . CASRGQDRNYGYTF TGTGCCAGCAGGGGACAGGATCGTAACTATGGCTACACCTTC
TRBJ1-3 . 15 TRBV2 . CASSEALTGRNTIYF TGTGCCAGCAGTGAAGCGCTTACAGGGCGAAACACCATATATTTT
TRBJ2-1 . 11 TRBV27 . CASSKHNEQFF TGTGCCAGCAGTAAGCACAATGAGCAGTTCTTC
TRBJ2-4 . 16 TRBV6-1 . CASSEGGTLAKNIQYF TGTGCCAGCAGTGAGGGAGGAACTCTGGCCAAAAACATTCAGTACTTC
TRBJ1-2 . 15 TRBV2 . CASTSDGRGTLGYTF TGTGCCAGCACCTCCGACGGGCGGGGGACTTTGGGCTACACCTTC
TRBJ2-5 TRBD1 17 TRBV5-1 . CASSPQGTGYSLETQYF TGCGCCAGCAGCCCCCAGGGGACAGGGTATTCGTTGGAGACCCAGTACTTC
TRBJ2-4 . 14 TRBV2 . CASLRGSSENIQYF TGTGCCAGCCTCAGGGGCTCTTCAGAGAACATTCAGTACTTC
TRBJ1-5 . 16 TRBV4-2 . CAKRGPIPYSNQPQHF TGTGCCAAAAGAGGGCCGATTCCGTATAGCAATCAGCCCCAGCATTTT
TRBJ2-3 TRBD2 17 TRBV5-1 . CASSLGGAGGPTDTQYF TGCGCCAGCAGCTTGGGGGGAGCGGGAGGGCCAACAGATACGCAGTATTTT
TRBJ2-5 TRBD1 15 TRBV18 . CASSPRTGYQETQYF TGTGCCAGCTCACCAAGGACAGGGTACCAAGAGACCCAGTACTTC
TRBJ1-2 . 13 TRBV11-2 once CASSLLTGDDYTF TGTGCCAGCAGCTTGTTAACGGGGGACGACTACACCTTC
TRBJ2-3 TRBD2 18 TRBV2 . CASSGGPSGSWSTDTQYF TGTGCCAGCAGTGGGGGTCCTAGCGGGAGCTGGAGCACAGATACGCAGTATTTT